The subject of this entry is one T cell receptor (beta chain). This sample is drawn from a study of PD-1 blockade in classical Hodgkin lymphoma. Assay used: immunoSEQ multiplex PCR; TCRdb lists only in-frame clones, some missing. This sample has roughly 11,000 clones, with almost 85% found just once. From germline, CDR1 is SGHKS and CDR2 YYEKEE (reference sequence). The CDR3 sequence is 11 residues long. V was pared by 7 bases and J by 10 bases, with 12 bases between. Every one of the patients relapsed after autologous stem cell transplantation (brentuximab vedotin exposure was variable). PBMCs, once thawed, yielded CD8+ T cells isolated by magnetic negative selection.

The J gene is TRBJ2-1, the V gene TRBV5-5; possibly TRBD1 or TRBD2 for D (5 bases each). The sample was CD8+ T cells from blood, taken at baseline. This TCR was sampled from a human donor with classical Hodgkin lymphoma. CDR3 region: CASCPGTEQFF. CDR3 DNA sequence: TGTGCCAGCTGCCCGGGGACGGAGCAGTTCTTC.